One sample yielded the 12 T cell receptor beta chains listed below, sequenced in a study of CD8 T cells in Susac syndrome. RNA, at about 0.45 to 1 ug, was reverse transcribed with random hexamers. TCRdb re-called the immunoSEQ multiplex PCR reads with MiXCR, one entry per CDR3 protein. The sample includes some 60,000 distinct CDR3 sequences, approximately 94% of them seen just once. Material: CD8+ T cells from PBMCs. These receptors all stem from a human donor in good health.

The chain employs TRBV11-2 and TRBJ2-1; a weak D match, TRBD1 (5 bases). Germline V CDR1 and CDR2: SGHAT, FQNNGV. Trimming stripped 0 bases from V and 9 bases from J, with 12 bases between. CDR3 length: 14 residues. The CDR3: CASSLDMSRAEQFF. CDR3 coding DNA: TGTGCCAGCAGCTTAGATATGAGCAGGGCTGAGCAGTTCTTC.

This chain connects TRBV6-2 or TRBV6-3 to TRBJ2-5; unclear D gene. The CDR3 is 14 residues long. Trimming took off 8 bases at V and 1 base at J, with 14 bases between the two ends. Germline V gene data show CDR1 as MNHEY and CDR2 as SVGEGT. The CDR3 sequence is CASRKVGIQETQYF. CDR3 DNA sequence: TGTGCCAGCCGAAAAGTGGGCATCCAAGAGACCCAGTACTTC.

V gene TRBV12-3 or TRBV12-4 combines with J gene TRBJ1-2; no firm D call. The V end lost 5 bases, the J end lost 6 bases, and 13 bases lay between the germline ends. This CDR3 comprises 13 residues. CDR3 in DNA: TGTGCCAGCAGTCCGACGGGATATGATGGCTACACCTTC. This codes for CASSPTGYDGYTF.

This rearrangement joins TRBV25-1 to TRBJ2-7; 8 bases map to TRBD1. Trimming at V came to 5 bases and at J to 3 bases, leaving 3 bases not matched to a gene. Germline-derived CDR1 and CDR2 are MGHDK and SYGVNS. The CDR3 totals 13 residues. The CDR3 loop is CASSQGAGYEQYF. The CDR3 DNA reads TGTGCCAGCAGTCAGGGGGCAGGCTACGAGCAGTACTTC.

This clonotype came up once. V is TRBV6-1 and J is TRBJ2-5; 7 positions agree with TRBD1. CDR1 and CDR2 (germline): MNHNS, SASEGT. CDR3 length equals 17 residues. V lost 2 bases and J lost 2; bases outside the gene matches: 11. CDR3 region: CASSETTSGQNQETQYF. CDR3 DNA sequence: TGTGCCAGCAGTGAAACTACCTCGGGACAGAATCAAGAGACCCAGTACTTC.

The rearrangement joins TRBV23-1 to TRBJ2-2; D uncertain. TRBV23-1 is given ORF status, its function remaining uncertain. The CDR3 loop spans 18 amino acids. Trimming pared 0 bases from V and 4 bases from J, leaving 18 bases between. CDR3 nucleotide sequence: TGCGCCAGCAGTCAATCGGGCTTAGGGTCAAGTATCACCGGGGAGCTGTTTTTT. Translating it yields CASSQSGLGSSITGELFF.

The chain carries TRBV5-1 and TRBJ1-6; possible D gene TRBD1, 5 bases. V was cut by 1 base and J by 9 bases, with 14 bases left in between. The CDR3 is made up of 15 amino acids. The germline V gene encodes CDR1 SGHRS and CDR2 YFSETQ. CDR3 protein: CASSLIRGESSPLHF. CDR3 bases: TGCGCCAGCAGCTTGATTCGGGGGGAGTCTTCACCCCTCCACTTT.

The V gene is TRBV7-9, the J gene TRBJ2-1; TRBD1 is a possible D gene (6 bases). V was clipped by 5 bases and J by 3 bases, with 11 bases between them. The CDR3 loop spans 14 amino acids. Per the germline V gene, CDR1 is SEHNR and CDR2 is FQNEAQ (reference sequence). CDR3 nucleotides: TGTGCCAGCAGCACCGGGACAAACTACAATGAGCAGTTCTTC. It translates to CASSTGTNYNEQFF.

V gene TRBV7-9 combines with J gene TRBJ2-3, with D possibly matching TRBD1 (5 bases). There are 15 residues in the CDR3. The V end lost 7 bases, the J end lost 6 bases, and 20 bases lay between the germline ends. Germline assignment: CDR1 SEHNR and CDR2 FQNEAQ (reference sequence). The CDR3 loop is CASTQPGMKVDTQYF. The DNA of the CDR3 is TGTGCCAGCACCCAACCAGGGATGAAGGTGGATACGCAGTATTTT.

The chain carries TRBV14 and TRBJ1-4; 9 bases line up with TRBD1. The V gene end was trimmed by 0 bases and the J gene end by 8 bases; junction bases not matched to a gene: 4. From germline, CDR1 is SGHDN and CDR2 FVKESK. This CDR3 is built from 15 residues. Here the CDR3 reads CASSQEGQGFEKLFF. For the CDR3, the DNA is TGTGCCAGCAGCCAAGAGGGACAGGGATTCGAAAAACTGTTTTTT.

V gene TRBV4-1 combines with J gene TRBJ1-3; D ambiguous. V was trimmed by 0 bases and J by 2 bases, leaving 2 bases between them. The germline V gene has CDR1 MGHRA and CDR2 YSYEKL. This CDR3 spans 13 amino acids. The CDR3 DNA follows: TGCGCCAGCAGCCAAGATGCTGGAAACACCATATATTTT. This encodes CASSQDAGNTIYF.

This clonotype was seen only once. The chain joins TRBV27 to TRBJ2-7; D remains ambiguous. The ends were cut back, 2 bases at V and 2 bases at J, with 10 bases in the middle. The CDR3 length is 14 residues. The V gene's germline CDR1 is MNHEY and CDR2 SMNVEV (reference sequence). The CDR3 region has the DNA TGTGCCAGCAGTTTAATAGACAAACCCTACGAGCAGTACTTC. This codes for CASSLIDKPYEQYF.